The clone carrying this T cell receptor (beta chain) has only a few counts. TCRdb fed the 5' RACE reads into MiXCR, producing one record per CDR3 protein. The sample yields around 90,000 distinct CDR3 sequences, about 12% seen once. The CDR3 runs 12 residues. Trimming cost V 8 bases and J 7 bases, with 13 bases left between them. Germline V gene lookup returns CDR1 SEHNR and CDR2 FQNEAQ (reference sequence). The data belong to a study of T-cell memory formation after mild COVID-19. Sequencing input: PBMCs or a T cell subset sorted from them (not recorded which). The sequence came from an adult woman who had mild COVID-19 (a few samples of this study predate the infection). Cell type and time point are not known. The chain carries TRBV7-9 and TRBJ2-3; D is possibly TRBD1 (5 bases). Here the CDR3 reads CASSKGVYTQYF. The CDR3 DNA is TGTGCCAGCTCCAAAGGGGTTTATACGCAGTATTTT.